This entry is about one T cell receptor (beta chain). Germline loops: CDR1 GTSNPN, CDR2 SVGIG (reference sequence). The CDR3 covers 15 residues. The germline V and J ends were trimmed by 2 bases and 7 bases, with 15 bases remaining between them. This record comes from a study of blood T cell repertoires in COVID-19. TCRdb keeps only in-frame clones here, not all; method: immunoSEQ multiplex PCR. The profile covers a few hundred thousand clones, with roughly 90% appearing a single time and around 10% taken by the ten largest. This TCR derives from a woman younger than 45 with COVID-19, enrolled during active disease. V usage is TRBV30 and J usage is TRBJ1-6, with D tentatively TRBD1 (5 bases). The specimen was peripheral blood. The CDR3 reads CAWSLTRRGNSPLHF. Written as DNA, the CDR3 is TGTGCCTGGAGTCTTACTAGGAGGGGCAATTCACCCCTCCACTTT. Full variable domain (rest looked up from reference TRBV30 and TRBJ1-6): SQTIHQWPATLVQPVGSPLSLECTVEGTSNPNLYWYRQAAGRGLQLLFYSVGIGQISSEVPQNLSASRPQDRQFILSSKKLLLSDSGFYLCAWSLTRRGNSPLHFGNGTRLTVT.